This TCR beta chain was captured by sequencing in a study of T-cell reconstitution after alpha-beta-depleted transplantation in children. Trimming cost V 0 bases and J 5 bases, with 5 bases left between them. This CDR3 has 12 residues. CDR1 SGHNT and CDR2 YYREEE come from the germline V gene (reference sequence). This clonotype was seen many times. It was with unique molecular identifiers that the TCRbeta library was prepared. TCRdb reprocessed the PCR reads with MiXCR, giving one entry per CDR3 protein. The table includes about 3,000 distinct CDR3 sequences, about 30% detected once. The sample was PBMCs, mostly from graft donor cells, taken 60 days after TCRalphabeta/CD19-depleted stem cell transplant. The rearrangement joins TRBV5-4 to TRBJ2-5; D is unclear. This sequence originates from a male patient between 2 and 10 years old who had a stem cell transplant for acute myeloid leukemia, so the T cells may come from the graft donor. DNA of the CDR3: TGTGCCAGCAGCTTGGTGTCGGAGACCCAGTACTTC. This codes for CASSLVSETQYF.